A single sample is the source of the 18 T cell receptor beta chains below, sequenced in a study of shared clonotypes between healthy human individuals. Measured with immunoSEQ multiplex PCR; TCRdb has only the in-frame clones, and not every one. The profile shows 2 million to 3 million clones, approximately 94% of them singletons. Source material: naive CD4+ T cells from PBMCs. Described subset: CD45RA+ positively selected. These receptors all stem from a man in his late teens or twenties in good health. Some clones in this sample may be carry-over from other donors' samples.

The count of this clone is one. The chain combines TRBV6-1 with TRBJ1-2, with D maybe TRBD1 (5 bases). In germline, CDR1 is MNHNS, CDR2 SASEGT. V was cut by 2 bases and J by 6 bases, with 10 bases left in between. The CDR3 length is 13 residues. The CDR3 protein is CASSEWEQDGYTF. DNA for the CDR3: TGTGCCAGCAGTGAATGGGAACAGGATGGCTACACCTTC.

With respect to this clone: Different DNA sequences within this sample yield the same CDR3. The rearrangement uses TRBV6-1 and TRBJ1-2; D not certain. CDR1 is MNHNS, CDR2 SASEGT, per germline. Trimming took off 1 base at V and 4 bases at J, with 7 bases between the two ends. The CDR3 length is 13 residues. As DNA, the CDR3 is TGTGCCAGCAGTGAAGGGGGATTCTATGGCTACACCTTC. It encodes CASSEGGFYGYTF.

This sequence joins TRBV10-1 and TRBJ1-1, with TRBD1 matching over 9 bases. CDR3 length equals 13 residues. J lost 12 bases, V lost 3 bases, and 8 bases had no gene match. From germline, CDR1 is WNHNN and CDR2 SYGVQD (reference sequence). The CDR3 here is CASSDIQGASTFF. In DNA, the CDR3 is TGCGCCAGCAGTGATATACAGGGGGCCTCAACTTTCTTT.

The J gene is TRBJ2-3, the V gene TRBV7-8, with a tentative D call TRBD2 (6 bases). This CDR3 is built from 12 residues. From germline, CDR1 is SGHVS and CDR2 FQNEAQ. V was shortened by 3 bases and J by 9 bases, with 10 bases between the two germline ends. CDR3 nucleotide sequence: TGTGCCAGCAGCTTCGAGGCGGGAACGCAGTATTTT. As protein: CASSFEAGTQYF.

For the CDR3, the DNA is TGTGCCAGCAGCCAAGATGGATGGGGGGAGCAGTACTTC. This encodes CASSQDGWGEQYF. The genes are TRBV4-2 and TRBJ2-5; a weak D match, TRBD2 (6 bases). CDR1 LGHNA and CDR2 YNFKEQ come from the germline V gene. V lost 0 bases, J lost 11 bases, and 13 bases lay in between. The CDR3 contains 13 residues.

This clone has a handful of counts. This sample includes further DNA sequences coding for the same CDR3. The chain uses TRBV18 and TRBJ2-7, with unresolved D. The CDR3 extends over 13 amino acids. The germline V and J ends were trimmed by 2 bases and 2 bases, with 7 bases remaining between them. Germline loops: CDR1 KGHSH, CDR2 LQKENI. The CDR3 DNA sequence: TGTGCCAGCTCACCAGGGTCTCCCTACGAGCAGTACTTC. It codes for CASSPGSPYEQYF.

The rearrangement links TRBV15 to TRBJ1-3; 7 positions agree with TRBD1. The CDR3 has 18 residues. Germline V gene data show CDR1 as LNHNV and CDR2 as YYDKDF (reference sequence). The junction had 15 bases not matched to a gene; V was cut back by 7 bases and J by 0 bases. CDR3 bases: TGTGCCACCACCCCCCGGGGGACAGAGCTTCACTCTGGAAACACCATATATTTT. Translated: CATTPRGTELHSGNTIYF.

Remarks on this clone: Other DNA sequences in the sample encode the same CDR3. The chain uses TRBV5-1 and TRBJ2-2, with D unresolved. Trimming removed 0 bases at V and 1 base at J, with 4 bases between. From germline, CDR1 is SGHRS and CDR2 YFSETQ. The CDR3 has 14 residues. CDR3 protein: CASSLDGNTGELFF. CDR3 DNA sequence: TGCGCCAGCAGCTTGGACGGGAACACCGGGGAGCTGTTTTTT.

The chain joins TRBV4-3 to TRBJ2-1; D remains ambiguous. V shed 0 bases and J shed 3 bases, with 12 bases lying between them. The CDR3 is made up of 16 amino acids. The germline CDR1 and CDR2 sequences are LGHNA and YSLEER. This chain's CDR3 is CASSQEFLVLYNEQFF. The CDR3 DNA sequence: TGCGCCAGCAGCCAAGAATTCCTAGTACTCTACAATGAGCAGTTCTTC.

The rearrangement links TRBV4-2 to TRBJ2-7; 11 bases are a match to TRBD2. The J segment lost 6 bases and the V segment lost 2 bases, leaving 0 bases of the junction unmatched. The CDR3 covers 13 residues. CDR1 and CDR2 (germline): LGHNA, YNFKEQ. DNA of the CDR3: TGTGCCAGCAGCCAACTAGCGGGAGGCGAGCAGTACTTC. The encoded protein is CASSQLAGGEQYF.

This clone was observed a single time. The chain uses TRBV5-6 and TRBJ2-5, with D perhaps TRBD1 (6 bases). V lost 6 bases, J lost 0 bases, and 12 bases lay in between. The CDR3 is made up of 14 amino acids. The germline CDR1 and CDR2 sequences are SGHDT and YYEEEE. This CDR3 is CASTVRGYQETQYF. For the CDR3, the DNA is TGTGCCAGCACTGTAAGGGGGTACCAAGAGACCCAGTACTTC. Complete variable domain (other parts from reference TRBV5-6 and TRBJ2-5): DAGVTQSPTHLIKTRGQQVTLRCSPKSGHDTVSWYQQALGQGPQFIFQYYEEEERQRGNFPDRFSGHQFPNYSSELNVNALLLGDSALYLCASTVRGYQETQYFGPGTRLLVL.

The rearrangement joins TRBV30 to TRBJ2-2; 7 nucleotides agree with TRBD1. The length of the CDR3 is 15 residues. Looked up from germline, CDR1 is GTSNPN and CDR2 is SVGIG (reference sequence). With V trimmed by 2 bases and J by 5 bases, 8 bases remained unmatched. CDR3 region: CAWSRSGGSTGELFF. The DNA of the CDR3 is TGTGCCTGGAGTCGCTCAGGGGGTTCAACCGGGGAGCTGTTTTTT.

This rearrangement joins TRBV28 to TRBJ2-7, with TRBD2 matching over 15 bases. Per the germline V gene, CDR1 is MDHEN and CDR2 is SYDVKM. The V segment lost 4 bases and the J segment 5 bases; nucleotides outside the gene matches: 12. CDR3 length: 18 residues. CDR3 region: CASSSLGLAGGPGHEQYF. The CDR3 DNA reads as TGTGCCAGCAGTTCCCTGGGACTAGCGGGAGGACCCGGGCACGAGCAGTACTTC.

For this clone: A junction boundary mismatches the germline segment, possibly from a read error. The chain couples TRBV5-4 to TRBJ2-5; D may be TRBD2 (5 bases). The CDR3 runs to 13 residues. The germline V gene encodes CDR1 SGHNT and CDR2 YYREEE (reference sequence). The CDR3: CASSPRDQATQYF. CDR3 sequence (DNA): TGTGCCAGCAGCCCCCGGGATCAAGCGACCCAGTACTTC.

This chain joins TRBV5-6 and TRBJ1-3, with 7 positions matching TRBD1. The CDR3 is 14 residues long. Unmatched junction bases numbered 3, after V lost 3 bases and J lost 3 bases. Germline V CDR1 and CDR2: SGHDT, YYEEEE. The CDR3 nucleotides read TGTGCCAGCAGCTATGACAGGGTTGGAAACACCATATATTTT. The encoded protein is CASSYDRVGNTIYF.

The genes are TRBV19 and TRBJ1-5; no clear D. The length of the CDR3 is 12 residues. V lost 2 bases to trimming and J lost 9 bases, with 8 bases between them. Germline V gene sequence: CDR1 LNHDA, CDR2 SQIVND (reference sequence). The CDR3 is CASSIIGGPQHF. The CDR3 nucleotides are TGTGCCAGTAGTATAATAGGCGGGCCCCAGCATTTT.

The chain has TRBV28 and TRBJ1-6, with 8 bases fitting TRBD1. CDR3 length equals 14 residues. V was pared by 4 bases and J by 10 bases, with 6 bases of the junction left unmatched. The germline V gene encodes CDR1 MDHEN and CDR2 SYDVKM. CDR3 in DNA: TGTGCCAGCAGTTCCCAGGGGGCTGACTCACCCCTCCACTTT. Protein: CASSSQGADSPLHF.

Of note for this clone: Sequence at one end of the junction differs from germline and may be a read error. The V gene is TRBV5-1, the J gene TRBJ2-5, with D maybe TRBD1 (5 bases). The length of the CDR3 is 11 residues. Germline assignment: CDR1 SGHRS and CDR2 YFSETQ. In DNA form, the CDR3 reads TGCGCCAGCAGCTTGGAGGGGAACCAGGACTTC. It codes for CASSLEGNQDF. Complete variable domain (other parts from reference TRBV5-1 and TRBJ2-5): KAGVTQTPRYLIKTRGQQVTLSCSPISGHRSVSWYQQTPGQGLQFLFEYFSETQRNKGNFPGRFSGRQFSNSRSEMNVSTLELGDSALYLCASSLEGNQDFGPGTRLLVL.